This T cell receptor (beta chain) came from a study of low-dose radiotherapy and immunotherapy resistance in tumors. V lost 4 bases, J lost 5 bases, and 10 bases lay in between. This CDR3 is built from 14 residues. Germline loops: CDR1 SGHRS, CDR2 YFSETQ. With TRAV- and TRBV-specific primers, first-strand cDNA was made, covering the alpha and beta chains. Using a constant-region primer together with a V-primer adapter, TCRs were subjected to roughly 20 PCR cycles of amplification. TCRdb ran MiXCR on the reads and lists one entry per CDR3 protein. The sample shows 8,500 to 14,000 distinct CDR3 sequences, 65% of them seen only once.

This receptor was identified in a human donor with advanced metastatic prostate, ovarian, gallbladder or colorectal cancer (not recorded which). This table probably holds off-target reads from a library built for another chain. The V gene is TRBV5-1, the J gene TRBJ1-6; D gene uncertain. The CDR3 region has the DNA TGCGCCAGCAGCATGGACGGAAATAATTCACCCCTCCACTTT. This gives the protein CASSMDGNNSPLHF.